This entry concerns a single T cell receptor (beta chain). These data belong to a study of PD-1 and CTLA-4 blockade in melanoma. The assay was immunoSEQ multiplex PCR, and TCRdb's table has in-frame clones only and misses some. The repertoire holds 20,000 to 25,000 clones, with 70% to 90% as singletons. Germline V lookup: CDR1 MNHEY, CDR2 SMNVEV (reference sequence). The CDR3 consists of 15 residues. V lost 5 bases and J 0 bases, leaving 12 bases between the germline ends. Sequencing used CD8+ T cells from peripheral blood, obtained before anti-PD-1 treatment. The chain carries TRBV27 and TRBJ2-3; tentatively, D is TRBD1 (6 bases). This clonotype originated in a human donor with melanoma. The CDR3 DNA sequence: TGTGCCAGCAGTCCCCGGACAGCCAGCACAGATACGCAGTATTTT. Protein: CASSPRTASTDTQYF.